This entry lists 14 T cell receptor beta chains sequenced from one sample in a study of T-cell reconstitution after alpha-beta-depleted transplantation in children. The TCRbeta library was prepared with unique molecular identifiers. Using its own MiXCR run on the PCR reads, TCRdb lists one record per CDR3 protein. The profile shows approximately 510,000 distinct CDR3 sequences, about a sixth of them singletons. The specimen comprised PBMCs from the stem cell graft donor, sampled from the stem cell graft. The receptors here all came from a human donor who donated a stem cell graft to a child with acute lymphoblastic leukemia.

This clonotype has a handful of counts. CDR3 nucleotide sequence: TGTGCCAGCAGCCAAGATCTGGGACTAGCGGGAGATTCCGGGGAGCTGTTTTTT. This gives the protein CASSQDLGLAGDSGELFF. The chain has TRBV14 and TRBJ2-2, with 14 positions matching TRBD2. The germline CDR1 and CDR2 sequences are SGHDN and FVKESK. The CDR3 spans 18 residues. The V and J ends lost 0 bases and 6 bases, in that order; junction bases with no gene match: 6.

The CDR3 here is CASSLGRVLSSYEQYF. The CDR3 region has the DNA TGCGCCAGCAGCCTGGGGCGCGTGTTGAGCTCCTACGAGCAGTACTTC. This chain connects TRBV5-1 to TRBJ2-7; the D gene is possibly TRBD1 (5 bases). The CDR3 covers 16 residues. Trimming left V 4 bases short and J 0 bases short, with 17 bases between. Germline values: CDR1 SGHRS, CDR2 YFSETQ.

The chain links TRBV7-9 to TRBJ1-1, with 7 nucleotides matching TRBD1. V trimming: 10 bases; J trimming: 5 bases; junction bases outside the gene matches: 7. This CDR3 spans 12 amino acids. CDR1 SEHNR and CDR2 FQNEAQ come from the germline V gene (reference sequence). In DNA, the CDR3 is TGTGCCACCAAGGACAGGTGGACTGAAGCTTTCTTT. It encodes CATKDRWTEAFF.

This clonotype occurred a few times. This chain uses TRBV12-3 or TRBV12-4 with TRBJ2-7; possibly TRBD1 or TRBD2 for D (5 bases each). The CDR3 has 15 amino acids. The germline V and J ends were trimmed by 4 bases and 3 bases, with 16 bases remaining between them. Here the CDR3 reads CASSSPARGLYEQYF. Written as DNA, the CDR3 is TGTGCCAGCAGTTCCCCAGCCCGGGGCCTCTACGAGCAGTACTTC.

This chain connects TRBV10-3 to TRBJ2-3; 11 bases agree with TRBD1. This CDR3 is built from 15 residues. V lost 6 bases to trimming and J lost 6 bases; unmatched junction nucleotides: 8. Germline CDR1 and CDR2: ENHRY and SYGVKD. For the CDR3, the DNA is TGTGCCATCAGGAGGACAGGGGGCAACTCGGATACGCAGTATTTT. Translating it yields CAIRRTGGNSDTQYF.

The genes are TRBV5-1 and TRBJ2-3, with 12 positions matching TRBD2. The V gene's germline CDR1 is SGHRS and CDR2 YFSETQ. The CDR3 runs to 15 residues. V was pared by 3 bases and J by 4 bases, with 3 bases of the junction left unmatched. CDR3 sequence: CASSSTSGSSDTQYF. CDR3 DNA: TGCGCCAGCAGCTCGACTAGCGGGAGTTCAGATACGCAGTATTTT.

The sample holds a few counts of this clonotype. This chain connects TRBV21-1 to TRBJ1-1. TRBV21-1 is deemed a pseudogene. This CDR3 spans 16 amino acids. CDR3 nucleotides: TGTGCCAGCAGGCCCGGGGAGGGGACATGGAACACTGAAGCTTTCTTT. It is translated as CASRPGEGTWNTEAFF.

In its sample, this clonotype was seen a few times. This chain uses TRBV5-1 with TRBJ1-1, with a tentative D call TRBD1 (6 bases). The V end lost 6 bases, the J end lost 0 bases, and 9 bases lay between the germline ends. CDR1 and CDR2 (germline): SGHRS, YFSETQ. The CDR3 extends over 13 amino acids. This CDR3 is CASIGTMNTEAFF. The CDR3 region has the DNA TGCGCCAGCATTGGGACAATGAACACTGAAGCTTTCTTT.

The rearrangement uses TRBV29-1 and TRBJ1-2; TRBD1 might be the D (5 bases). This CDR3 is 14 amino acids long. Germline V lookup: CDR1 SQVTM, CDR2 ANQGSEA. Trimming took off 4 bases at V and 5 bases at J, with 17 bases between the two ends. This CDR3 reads CSVGFPGLSYGYTF. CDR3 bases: TGCAGCGTTGGCTTCCCGGGACTCTCTTATGGCTACACCTTC.

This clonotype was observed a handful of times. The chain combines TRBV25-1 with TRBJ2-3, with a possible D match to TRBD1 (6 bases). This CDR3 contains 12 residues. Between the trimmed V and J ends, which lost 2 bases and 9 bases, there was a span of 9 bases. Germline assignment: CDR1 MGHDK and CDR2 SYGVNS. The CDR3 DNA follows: TGTGCCAGCAGTGAACGACAGGAGACGCAGTATTTT. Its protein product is CASSERQETQYF. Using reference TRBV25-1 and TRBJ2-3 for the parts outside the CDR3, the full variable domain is EADIYQTPRYLVIGTGKKITLECSQTMGHDKMYWYQQDPGMELHLIHYSYGVNSTEKGDLSSESTVSRIRTEHFPLTLESARPSHTSQYLCASSERQETQYFGPGTRLTVL.

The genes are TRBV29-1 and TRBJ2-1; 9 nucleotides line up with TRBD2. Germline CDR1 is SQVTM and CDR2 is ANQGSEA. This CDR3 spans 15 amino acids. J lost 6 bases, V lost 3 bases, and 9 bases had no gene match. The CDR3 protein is CSVEGGGRVLNEQFF. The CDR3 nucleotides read TGCAGCGTTGAGGGGGGCGGGAGGGTACTCAATGAGCAGTTCTTC.

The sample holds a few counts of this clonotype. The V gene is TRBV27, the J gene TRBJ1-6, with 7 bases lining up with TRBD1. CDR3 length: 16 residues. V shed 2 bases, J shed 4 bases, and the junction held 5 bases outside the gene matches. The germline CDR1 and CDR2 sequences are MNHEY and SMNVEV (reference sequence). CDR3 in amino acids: CASSLNRGGYNSPLHF. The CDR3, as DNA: TGTGCCAGCAGTTTAAACAGGGGAGGGTATAATTCACCCCTCCACTTT.

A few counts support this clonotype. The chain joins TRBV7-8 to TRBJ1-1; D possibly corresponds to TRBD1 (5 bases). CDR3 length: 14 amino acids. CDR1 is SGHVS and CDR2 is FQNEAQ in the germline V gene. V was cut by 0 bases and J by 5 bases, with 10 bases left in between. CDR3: CASSLAGEGTEAFF. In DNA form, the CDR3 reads TGTGCCAGCAGCTTAGCGGGGGAAGGGACTGAAGCTTTCTTT.

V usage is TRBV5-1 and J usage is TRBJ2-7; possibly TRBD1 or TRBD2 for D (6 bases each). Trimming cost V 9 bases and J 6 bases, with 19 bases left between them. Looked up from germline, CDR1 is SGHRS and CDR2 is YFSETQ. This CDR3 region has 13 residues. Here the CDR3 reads CATSGVGGSEQYF. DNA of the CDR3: TGCGCCACCTCAGGGGTGGGGGGCAGCGAGCAGTACTTC.